These T cell receptor beta chains were read from a single sample in a study of control samples from healthy donors and cancer patients. The method was immunoSEQ multiplex PCR; TCRdb's version includes in-frame clones alone and lacks a portion of them. Of more than 50,000 clones listed, 90% to 96% are singletons. The source material was blood. Receptors originate from a woman between 18 and 29 years old in good health. Both conserved end residues are part of each CDR3.

V: TRBV9; CDR3: CASSVDPGVTGANVLTF
V: TRBV3-1/TRBV3-2; CDR3: CASSARQIYSYNSPLHF
V: TRBV5-6; CDR3: CASSLAGFSYEAFF
V: TRBV27; CDR3: CASYGYTF
V: TRBV2; CDR3: CASSDGYNSPLHF
V: TRBV28; CDR3: CASSLGLTPYEQYF
V: TRBV27; CDR3: CASSFWGGYGYTF
V: TRBV29-1; CDR3: CSVEGGYNEQFF
V: TRBV9; CDR3: CASSVQGWDTEAFF
V: TRBV11-2; CDR3: CASSLTHTEAFF
V: TRBV6-2/TRBV6-3; CDR3: CASSSPQYGYTF
V: TRBV2; CDR3: CASSVPSAGANVLTF
V: TRBV30; CDR3: CAWRQAWNTEAFF
V: TRBV30; CDR3: CAWTEGGPTSGGPNTGELFF
V: TRBV4-3; CDR3: CASSQDTGTEAFF
V: TRBV10-2; CDR3: CASRGGTSDLDTQYF
V: TRBV6-6; CDR3: CASSPIGTSGGAYNEQFF
V: TRBV28; CDR3: CASSPLLPGQGATSTDTQYF
V: TRBV12-3/TRBV12-4; CDR3: CASISGNTEAFF
V: TRBV27; CDR3: CASSLYQSGGTGGYTF
V: TRBV7-3; CDR3: CASSPSTGLNTEAFF
V: TRBV27; CDR3: CASSLFGAIPTEAFF
V: TRBV15; CDR3: CATSRVDRSSYNEQFF
V: TRBV19; CDR3: CASSIGGQFYTEAFF
V: TRBV27; CDR3: CASSTPGLAGGAQEQFF
V: TRBV7-2; CDR3: CASSHGNTQYF
V: TRBV1; CDR3: CTSSPPGQGVGNTIYF
V: TRBV28; CDR3: CASSLYRTGYGYTF
V: TRBV2; CDR3: CASSPILGQGSYEQYF
V: TRBV4-2; CDR3: CASSQEHQGWSEAFF
V: TRBV5-8; CDR3: CANWLAGSGSSYEQYF
V: TRBV10-3; CDR3: CAIGNQGAGEKLFF
V: TRBV6-1; CDR3: CASRSSQGMVTEAFF
V: TRBV5-1; CDR3: CASSLISNTEAFF
V: TRBV18; CDR3: CASSPGTGYGYTF
V: TRBV28; CDR3: CASSYRGLGTGELFF
V: TRBV19; CDR3: CASSIGGNSGNTIYF
V: TRBV19; CDR3: CASSNRNQPQHF
V: TRBV6-5; CDR3: CASSYEGSPLHF
V: TRBV11-2; CDR3: CASSHRTYGYTF
V: TRBV12-3/TRBV12-4; CDR3: CASSPPYNEQFF
V: TRBV7-2; CDR3: CASSSLAGGRETQYF
V: TRBV5-1; CDR3: CASSADRERNSPLHF